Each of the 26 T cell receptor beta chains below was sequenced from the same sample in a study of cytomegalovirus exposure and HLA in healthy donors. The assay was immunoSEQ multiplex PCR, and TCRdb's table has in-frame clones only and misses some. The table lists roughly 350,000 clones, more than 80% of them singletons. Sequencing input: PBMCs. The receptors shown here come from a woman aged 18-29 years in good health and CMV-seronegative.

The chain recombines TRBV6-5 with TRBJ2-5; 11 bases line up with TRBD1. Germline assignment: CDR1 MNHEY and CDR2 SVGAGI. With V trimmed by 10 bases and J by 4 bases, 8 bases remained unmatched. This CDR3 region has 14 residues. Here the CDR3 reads CATTGQGDLETQYF. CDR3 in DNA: TGTGCCACCACGGGACAGGGGGATTTAGAGACCCAGTACTTC.

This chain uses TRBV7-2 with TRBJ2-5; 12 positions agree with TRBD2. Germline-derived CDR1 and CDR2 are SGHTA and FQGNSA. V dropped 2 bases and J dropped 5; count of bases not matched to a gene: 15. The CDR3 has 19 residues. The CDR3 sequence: CASSLMAFSTSGSAETQYF. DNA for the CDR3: TGTGCCAGCAGCTTAATGGCTTTTTCGACTAGCGGGAGTGCGGAGACCCAGTACTTC.

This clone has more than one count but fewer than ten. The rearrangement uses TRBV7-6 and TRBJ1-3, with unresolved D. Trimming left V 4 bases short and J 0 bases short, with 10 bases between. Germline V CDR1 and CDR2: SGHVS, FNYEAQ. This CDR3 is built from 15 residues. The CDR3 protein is CASSSASGSGNTIYF. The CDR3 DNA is TGTGCCAGCAGCTCTGCATCGGGCTCTGGAAACACCATATATTTT.

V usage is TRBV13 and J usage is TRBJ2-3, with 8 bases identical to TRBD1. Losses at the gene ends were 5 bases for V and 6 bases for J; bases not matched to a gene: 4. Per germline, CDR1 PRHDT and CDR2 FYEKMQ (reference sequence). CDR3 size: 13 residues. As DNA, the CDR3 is TGTGCCAGCAGCGGACAGGGTATGGATACGCAGTATTTT. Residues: CASSGQGMDTQYF. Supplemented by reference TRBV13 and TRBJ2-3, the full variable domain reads AAGVIQSPRHLIKEKRETATLKCYPIPRHDTVYWYQQGPGQDPQFLISFYEKMQSDKGSIPDRFSAQQFSDYHSELNMSSLELGDSALYFCASSGQGMDTQYFGPGTRLTVL.

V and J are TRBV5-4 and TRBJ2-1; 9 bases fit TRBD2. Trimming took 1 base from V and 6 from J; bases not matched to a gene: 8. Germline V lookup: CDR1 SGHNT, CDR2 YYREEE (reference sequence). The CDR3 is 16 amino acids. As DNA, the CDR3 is TGTGCCAGCAGCTTGAGTCGACTAGCGGTAGCCAATGAGCAGTTCTTC. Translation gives CASSLSRLAVANEQFF. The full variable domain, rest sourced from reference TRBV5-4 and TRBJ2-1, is ETGVTQSPTHLIKTRGQQVTLRCSSQSGHNTVSWYQQALGQGPQFIFQYYREEENGRGNFPPRFSGLQFPNYSSELNVNALELDDSALYLCASSLSRLAVANEQFFGPGTRLTVL.

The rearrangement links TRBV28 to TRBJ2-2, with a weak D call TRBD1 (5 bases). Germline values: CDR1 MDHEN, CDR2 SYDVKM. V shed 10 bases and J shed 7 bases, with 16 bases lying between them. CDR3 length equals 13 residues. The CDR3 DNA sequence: TGTGCCACCGTTGGGGCGCATGGCGGGGAGCTGTTTTTT. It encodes CATVGAHGGELFF.

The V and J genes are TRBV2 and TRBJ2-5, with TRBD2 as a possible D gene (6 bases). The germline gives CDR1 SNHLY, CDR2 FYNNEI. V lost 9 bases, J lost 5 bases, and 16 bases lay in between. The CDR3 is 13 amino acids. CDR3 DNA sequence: TGTGCCAGACCGAGTGAGGCGGGGGAGACCCAGTACTTC. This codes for CARPSEAGETQYF.

CDR3: CASRSTGQGRETDTQYF. The CDR3 bases are TGCGCCAGCAGGTCGACGGGACAGGGCCGGGAGACAGATACGCAGTATTTT. The V gene is TRBV5-1, the J gene TRBJ2-3; 9 nucleotides match TRBD1. The germline V gene has CDR1 SGHRS and CDR2 YFSETQ. V shed 5 bases and J 3 bases; nucleotides not matched to a gene: 13. The CDR3 has 17 amino acids.

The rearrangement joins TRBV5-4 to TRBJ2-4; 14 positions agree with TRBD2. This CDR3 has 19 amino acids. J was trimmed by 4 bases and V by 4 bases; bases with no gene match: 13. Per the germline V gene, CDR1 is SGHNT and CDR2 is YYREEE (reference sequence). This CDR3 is CASSLTGGTSGSFKNIQYF. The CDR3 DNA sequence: TGTGCCAGCAGCCTGACGGGGGGGACTAGCGGGAGTTTTAAAAACATTCAGTACTTC. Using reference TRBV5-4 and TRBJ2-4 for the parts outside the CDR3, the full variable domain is ETGVTQSPTHLIKTRGQQVTLRCSSQSGHNTVSWYQQALGQGPQFIFQYYREEENGRGNFPPRFSGLQFPNYSSELNVNALELDDSALYLCASSLTGGTSGSFKNIQYFGAGTRLSVL.

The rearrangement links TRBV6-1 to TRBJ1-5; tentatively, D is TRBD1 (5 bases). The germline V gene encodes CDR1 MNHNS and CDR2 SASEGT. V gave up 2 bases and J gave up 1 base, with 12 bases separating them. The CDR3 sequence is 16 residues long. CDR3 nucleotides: TGTGCCAGCAGTGAAAGAAGGCAGGGAAGCAATCAGCCCCAGCATTTT. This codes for CASSERRQGSNQPQHF.

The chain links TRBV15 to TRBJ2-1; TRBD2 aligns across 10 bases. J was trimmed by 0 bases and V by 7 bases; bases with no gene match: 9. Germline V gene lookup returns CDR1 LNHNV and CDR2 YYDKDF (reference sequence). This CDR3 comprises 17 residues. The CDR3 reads CATNPAGGPASYNEQFF. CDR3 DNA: TGTGCCACCAACCCAGCGGGAGGGCCGGCCTCCTACAATGAGCAGTTCTTC.

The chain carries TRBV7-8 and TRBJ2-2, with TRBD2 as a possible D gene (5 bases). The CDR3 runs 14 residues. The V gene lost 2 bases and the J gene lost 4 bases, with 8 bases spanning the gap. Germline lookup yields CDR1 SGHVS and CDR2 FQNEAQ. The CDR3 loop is CASSLNAGTGELFF. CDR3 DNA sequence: TGTGCCAGCAGCTTAAATGCGGGCACCGGGGAGCTGTTTTTT.

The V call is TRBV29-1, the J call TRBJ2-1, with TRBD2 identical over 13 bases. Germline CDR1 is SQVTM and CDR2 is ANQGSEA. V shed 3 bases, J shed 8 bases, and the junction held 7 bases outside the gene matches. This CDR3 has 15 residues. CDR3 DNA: TGCAGCGTTGACGGGACTAGCGGGGTATCGTATGAGCAGTTCTTC. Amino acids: CSVDGTSGVSYEQFF.

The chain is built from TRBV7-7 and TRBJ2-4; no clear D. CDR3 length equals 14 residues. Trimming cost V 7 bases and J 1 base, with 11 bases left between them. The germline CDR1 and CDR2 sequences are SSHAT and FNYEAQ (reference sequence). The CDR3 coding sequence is TGTGCCAGCACTTTGGGCGAGGCCAAAAACATTCAGTACTTC. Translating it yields CASTLGEAKNIQYF.

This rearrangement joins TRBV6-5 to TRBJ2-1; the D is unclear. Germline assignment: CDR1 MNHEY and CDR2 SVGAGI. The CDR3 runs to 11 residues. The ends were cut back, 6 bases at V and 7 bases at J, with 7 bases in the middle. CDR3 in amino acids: CASRSTNEQFF. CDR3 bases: TGTGCCAGCAGAAGTACAAATGAGCAGTTCTTC.

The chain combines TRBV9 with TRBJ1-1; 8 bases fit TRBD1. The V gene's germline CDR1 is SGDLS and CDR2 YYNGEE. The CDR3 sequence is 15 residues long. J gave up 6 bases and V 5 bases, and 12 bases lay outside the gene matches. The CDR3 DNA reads TGTGCCAGCAGTGTCGGGACAGGTAGGTCTTCTGAAGCTTTCTTT. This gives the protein CASSVGTGRSSEAFF.

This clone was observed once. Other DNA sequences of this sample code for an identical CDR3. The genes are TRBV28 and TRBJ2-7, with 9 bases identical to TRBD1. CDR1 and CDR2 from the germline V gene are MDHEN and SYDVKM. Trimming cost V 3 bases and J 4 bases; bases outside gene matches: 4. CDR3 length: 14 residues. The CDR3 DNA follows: TGTGCCAGCAGTTTCCCCGGACAGGGGTACGAGCAGTACTTC. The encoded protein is CASSFPGQGYEQYF.

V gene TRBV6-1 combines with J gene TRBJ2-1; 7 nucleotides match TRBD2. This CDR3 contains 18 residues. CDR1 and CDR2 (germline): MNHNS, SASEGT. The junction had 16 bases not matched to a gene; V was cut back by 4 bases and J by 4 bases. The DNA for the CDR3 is TGTGCCAGCAGTGCAAATTACCCCGGGCTAGCGGTATACAATGAGCAGTTCTTC. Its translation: CASSANYPGLAVYNEQFF.

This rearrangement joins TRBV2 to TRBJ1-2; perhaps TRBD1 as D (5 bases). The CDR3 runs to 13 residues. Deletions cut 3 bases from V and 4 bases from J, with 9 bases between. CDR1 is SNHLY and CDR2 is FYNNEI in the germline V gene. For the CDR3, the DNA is TGTGCCAGCAGTGAGTCACAGGCCTATGGCTACACCTTC. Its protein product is CASSESQAYGYTF.

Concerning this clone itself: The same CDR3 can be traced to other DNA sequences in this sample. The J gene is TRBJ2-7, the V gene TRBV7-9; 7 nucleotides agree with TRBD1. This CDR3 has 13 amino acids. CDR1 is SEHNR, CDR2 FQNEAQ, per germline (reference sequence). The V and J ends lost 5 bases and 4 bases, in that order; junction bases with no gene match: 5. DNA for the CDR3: TGTGCCAGCAGCAGGGACAGTCCTTACGAGCAGTACTTC. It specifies CASSRDSPYEQYF.

The CDR3 region has the DNA TGTGCCAGCAGCTTAGGTCTGGGAGTCAGGTCAGAGACCCAGTACTTC. It translates to CASSLGLGVRSETQYF. The gene calls are TRBV7-8 and TRBJ2-5, with a tentative D call TRBD2 (5 bases). Germline lookup yields CDR1 SGHVS and CDR2 FQNEAQ. This CDR3 contains 16 residues. Trimming cost V 1 base and J 4 bases, with 16 bases left between them. The full variable domain, completed using reference TRBV7-8 and TRBJ2-5, is GAGVSQSPRYKVAKRGQDVALRCDPISGHVSLFWYQQALGQGPEFLTYFQNEAQLDKSGLPSDRFFAERPEGSVSTLKIQRTQQEDSAVYLCASSLGLGVRSETQYFGPGTRLLVL.

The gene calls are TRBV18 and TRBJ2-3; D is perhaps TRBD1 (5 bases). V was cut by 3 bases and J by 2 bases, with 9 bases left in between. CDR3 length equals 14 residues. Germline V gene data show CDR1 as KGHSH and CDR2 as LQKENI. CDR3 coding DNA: TGTGCCAGCTCACCGCCAGGGTTCACAGATACGCAGTATTTT. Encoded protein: CASSPPGFTDTQYF.

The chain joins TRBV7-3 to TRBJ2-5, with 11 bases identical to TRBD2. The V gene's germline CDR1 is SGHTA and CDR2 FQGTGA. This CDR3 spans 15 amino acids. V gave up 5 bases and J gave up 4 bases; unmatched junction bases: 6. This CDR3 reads CASSPLAGGRETQYF. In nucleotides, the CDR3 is TGTGCCAGCAGCCCCCTAGCGGGAGGACGAGAGACCCAGTACTTC.

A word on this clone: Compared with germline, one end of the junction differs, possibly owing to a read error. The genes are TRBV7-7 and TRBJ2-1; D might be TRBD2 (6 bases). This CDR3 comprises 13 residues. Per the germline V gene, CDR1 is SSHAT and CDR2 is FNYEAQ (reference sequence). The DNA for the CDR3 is TGTGCTAGCAGCTTGACTAGGGACAATGAGCAGTTCTTC. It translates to CASSLTRDNEQFF. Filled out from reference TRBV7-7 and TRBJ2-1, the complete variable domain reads GAGVSQSPRYKVTKRGQDVTLRCDPISSHATLYWYQQALGQGPEFLTYFNYEAQPDKSGLPSDRFSAERPEGSISTLTIQRTEQRDSAMYRCASSLTRDNEQFFGPGTRLTVL.

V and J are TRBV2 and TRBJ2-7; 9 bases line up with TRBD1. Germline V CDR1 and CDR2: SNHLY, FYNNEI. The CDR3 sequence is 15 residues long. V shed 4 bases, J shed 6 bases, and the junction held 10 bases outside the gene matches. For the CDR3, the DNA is TGTGCCAGCAGTGCCCTTCCGGGACAGGGTTCCGAGCAGTACTTC. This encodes CASSALPGQGSEQYF.

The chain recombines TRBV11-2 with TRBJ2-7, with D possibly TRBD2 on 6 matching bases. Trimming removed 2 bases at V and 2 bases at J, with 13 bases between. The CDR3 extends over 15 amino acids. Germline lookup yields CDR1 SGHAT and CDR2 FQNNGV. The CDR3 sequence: CASSLSGGATYEQYF. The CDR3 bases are TGTGCCAGCAGCTTAAGTGGCGGGGCTACCTACGAGCAGTACTTC.